These T cell receptor beta chains were read from a single sample in a study of cytomegalovirus exposure and HLA in healthy donors. The method was immunoSEQ multiplex PCR; TCRdb's version includes in-frame clones alone and lacks a portion of them. The profile shows approximately 42,000 clones, over 70% of them singletons. The material sequenced was PBMCs. All receptors come from a middle-aged man in good health and CMV-seronegative. Both conserved end residues are part of each CDR3.

j_call v_call cdr3_aa
TRBJ1-1 TRBV5-6 CASSRTTGGRDTEAFF
TRBJ2-7 TRBV6-6 CASSYSISGDWCEQYF
TRBJ2-6 TRBV2 CASSEDSVRVLTF
TRBJ2-6 TRBV7-3 CASSGRLGASGANVLTF
TRBJ1-4 TRBV6-5 CASSYGGRKEKLFF
TRBJ2-3 TRBV4-2 CASSQARGDLLSNYLEGTDTQYF
TRBJ1-4 TRBV27 CASSFPPRVPELFF
TRBJ2-6 TRBV25-1 CASARDRGFSGANVLTF
TRBJ1-1 TRBV30 CARRPRTEAFF
TRBJ1-5 TRBV2 CASRGVSNQPQHF
TRBJ1-4 TRBV4-3 CASSHQLINEKLFF
TRBJ2-7 TRBV7-3 CASSLTGSGNEQYF
TRBJ1-2 TRBV7-2 CASSLNPRAYTF
TRBJ2-4 TRBV5-4 CASSRGGAQDIQYF